These 23 T cell receptor beta chains were all obtained from the same sample, sequenced in a study of blood T cell repertoires in COVID-19. TCRdb keeps only in-frame clones here, not all; method: immunoSEQ multiplex PCR. The data hold approximately 200,000 clones, with roughly nine tenths observed a single time. Sequencing was done on a sample of PBMCs or T cells enriched from blood (not recorded which). The receptors originated from a woman younger than 35 in a cohort exposed to, infected with or recovered from COVID-19 (not recorded which).

The chain uses TRBV5-1 and TRBJ2-5; TRBD2 matches 10 bases. Germline loops: CDR1 SGHRS, CDR2 YFSETQ. The CDR3 runs 14 residues. Losses at the gene ends were 4 bases for V and 5 bases for J; bases not matched to a gene: 5. The CDR3 protein is CASSTASGSETQYF. CDR3 DNA sequence: TGCGCCAGCAGCACTGCTAGCGGGAGTGAGACCCAGTACTTC.

The chain combines TRBV13 with TRBJ2-7; D not certain. Trimming stripped 0 bases from V and 4 bases from J, with 7 bases between. CDR1 is PRHDT, CDR2 FYEKMQ, per germline (reference sequence). This CDR3 has 13 amino acids. CDR3 nucleotide sequence: TGTGCCAGCAGCTTAGGACGAGATTACGAGCAGTACTTC. Residues: CASSLGRDYEQYF.

This chain joins TRBV18 and TRBJ1-5; D is perhaps TRBD1 (5 bases). V was clipped by 0 bases and J by 9 bases, with 15 bases between them. This CDR3 has 15 amino acids. CDR1 and CDR2 from the germline V gene are KGHSH and LQKENI. The CDR3 loop reads CASSPPSGDGGPQHF. The DNA for the CDR3 is TGTGCCAGCTCACCACCGTCGGGGGACGGGGGGCCCCAGCATTTT.

CDR3 bases: TGTGCCAGCAGCCCCCGGGGGACAGGGTTCTATGGCTACACCTTC. Protein sequence: CASSPRGTGFYGYTF. This chain joins TRBV9 and TRBJ1-2, with 9 bases lining up with TRBD1. Germline values: CDR1 SGDLS, CDR2 YYNGEE. This CDR3 region has 15 residues. Unmatched junction bases numbered 8, after V lost 4 bases and J lost 4 bases.

This clone has only one observation. The genes are TRBV11-2 and TRBJ1-1; D uncertain. Trimming removed 2 bases at V and 2 bases at J, with 6 bases between. The CDR3 runs to 13 residues. Germline V lookup: CDR1 SGHAT, CDR2 FQNNGV. The DNA for the CDR3 is TGTGCCAGCAGCTTACGAGGAAACACTGAAGCTTTCTTT. It is translated as CASSLRGNTEAFF.

V usage is TRBV5-6 and J usage is TRBJ1-1; D is uncertain. The CDR3 has 14 amino acids. Deletions cut 1 base from V and 5 bases from J, with 12 bases between. Germline V gene lookup returns CDR1 SGHDT and CDR2 YYEEEE. The CDR3 DNA follows: TGTGCCAGCAGCTTGAAGGGCGGGGTAACTGAAGCTTTCTTT. Its protein is CASSLKGGVTEAFF.

Here the CDR3 reads CASSWTSGNTGELFF. The CDR3 coding sequence is TGTGCCAGCAGTTGGACTAGCGGAAACACCGGGGAGCTGTTTTTT. The J gene is TRBJ2-2, the V gene TRBV5-4; 10 nucleotides line up with TRBD2. Germline values: CDR1 SGHNT, CDR2 YYREEE (reference sequence). The J segment lost 2 bases and the V segment lost 5 bases, leaving 3 bases of the junction unmatched. The CDR3 has 15 residues. The complete variable domain, with remaining parts taken from reference TRBV5-4 and TRBJ2-2, reads ETGVTQSPTHLIKTRGQQVTLRCSSQSGHNTVSWYQQALGQGPQFIFQYYREEENGRGNFPPRFSGLQFPNYSSELNVNALELDDSALYLCASSWTSGNTGELFFGEGSRLTVL.

The chain has TRBV24-1 and TRBJ2-2; D possibly corresponds to TRBD2 (5 bases). Trimming shortened V by 1 base and J by 6 bases, and 14 bases separated the two germline ends. This CDR3 comprises 16 residues. In germline, CDR1 is KGHDR, CDR2 SFDVKD. The CDR3 protein is CATSDFRGSGPGELFF. The CDR3 DNA follows: TGTGCCACCAGTGATTTTCGGGGAAGTGGGCCCGGGGAGCTGTTTTTT.

The chain couples TRBV7-8 to TRBJ2-1; possible D gene TRBD2, 5 bases. The length of the CDR3 is 14 residues. From germline, CDR1 is SGHVS and CDR2 FQNEAQ. Between the trimmed V and J ends, which lost 0 bases and 3 bases, there was a span of 6 bases. The CDR3 DNA is TGTGCCAGCAGCTTAGCAGCGGACTACAATGAGCAGTTCTTC. Translating gives CASSLAADYNEQFF.

The rearrangement joins TRBV3-1 (or the pseudogene TRBV3-2) to TRBJ1-3; D uncertain. V lost 4 bases, J lost 0 bases, and 10 bases lay in between. CDR3 length: 15 residues. Germline assignment: CDR1 LGHDT and CDR2 YNNKEL (reference sequence). CDR3 sequence: CASSRGSFSGNTIYF. CDR3 coding DNA: TGTGCCAGCAGCCGAGGCAGCTTCTCTGGAAACACCATATATTTT.

This chain joins TRBV5-1 and TRBJ1-1; weak D call: TRBD1 (6 bases). With 5 bases removed from V and 0 bases from J, the gap between germline ends came to 20 bases. Germline V lookup: CDR1 SGHRS, CDR2 YFSETQ. The CDR3 runs 17 residues. This CDR3 reads CASSPTGLKTMNTEAFF. The CDR3 nucleotides read TGCGCCAGCAGTCCCACAGGGCTTAAGACGATGAACACTGAAGCTTTCTTT. Variable domain in full (rest from reference TRBV5-1 and TRBJ1-1): KAGVTQTPRYLIKTRGQQVTLSCSPISGHRSVSWYQQTPGQGLQFLFEYFSETQRNKGNFPGRFSGRQFSNSRSEMNVSTLELGDSALYLCASSPTGLKTMNTEAFFGQGTRLTVV.

The V gene is TRBV7-9, the J gene TRBJ2-3; D not resolved. CDR3 length equals 14 residues. Germline lookup yields CDR1 SEHNR and CDR2 FQNEAQ (reference sequence). The V gene lost 2 bases and the J gene lost 5 bases, with 11 bases spanning the gap. The chain's CDR3 is CASSLKADLDTQYF. In DNA form, the CDR3 reads TGTGCCAGCAGCTTAAAAGCCGACTTAGATACGCAGTATTTT.

CDR3 sequence (DNA): TGCGCCAGCAGCCTCAGGGATCGGGACACTGAAGCTTTCTTT. Protein sequence: CASSLRDRDTEAFF. The chain employs TRBV5-1 and TRBJ1-1; maybe TRBD1 (5 bases). The ends were cut back, 4 bases at V and 3 bases at J, with 13 bases in the middle. From germline, CDR1 is SGHRS and CDR2 YFSETQ. The CDR3 runs 14 residues.

V and J are TRBV5-1 and TRBJ2-2, with 7 bases lining up with TRBD1. CDR1 is SGHRS, CDR2 YFSETQ, per germline. This CDR3 is 15 amino acids long. V shed 0 bases and J 5 bases; nucleotides not matched to a gene: 4. CDR3 nucleotides: TGCGCCAGCAGCTTGGCAGGGACAGATACCGGGGAGCTGTTTTTT. It is translated as CASSLAGTDTGELFF.

CDR3 DNA sequence: TGCAGCGCCGAAAGTCAGGCCGACGAGCAGTACTTC. Encoded protein: CSAESQADEQYF. This chain connects TRBV29-1 to TRBJ2-7; the D is unclear. Germline V gene lookup returns CDR1 SQVTM and CDR2 ANQGSEA. CDR3 length equals 12 residues. The ends were cut back, 7 bases at V and 5 bases at J, with 15 bases in the middle.

The V gene is TRBV20-1, the J gene TRBJ1-3; TRBD1 is a possible D gene (6 bases). The germline CDR1 and CDR2 sequences are DFQATT and SNEGSKA (reference sequence). The CDR3 has 15 amino acids. V lost 3 bases and J 2 bases, leaving 14 bases between the germline ends. The CDR3 DNA reads as TGCAGTGCTAGTGGGGGTGCAGGGGCTGGAAACACCATATATTTT. Protein sequence: CSASGGAGAGNTIYF.

This sequence joins TRBV7-9 and TRBJ2-2; no clear D gene. The CDR3 has 17 residues. Germline V gene lookup returns CDR1 SEHNR and CDR2 FQNEAQ (reference sequence). The ends were cut back, 0 bases at V and 2 bases at J, with 13 bases in the middle. The CDR3 is CASSLAIVQLNTGELFF. CDR3 nucleotide sequence: TGTGCCAGCAGCTTAGCTATTGTACAGCTCAACACCGGGGAGCTGTTTTTT.

The V gene is TRBV9, the J gene TRBJ2-3; 12 positions agree with TRBD2. Germline trimming cut 5 bases from V and 3 bases from J; bases unmatched to any gene: 4. The CDR3 covers 15 residues. From germline, CDR1 is SGDLS and CDR2 YYNGEE. The CDR3 DNA is TGTGCCAGCAGACCTAGCGGGAGGGAGACAGATACGCAGTATTTT. Translated, it gives CASRPSGRETDTQYF. Variable domain in full (rest from reference TRBV9 and TRBJ2-3): DSGVTQTPKHLITATGQRVTLRCSPRSGDLSVYWYQQSLDQGLQFLIQYYNGEERAKGNILERFSAQQFPDLHSELNLSSLELGDSALYFCASRPSGRETDTQYFGPGTRLTVL.

J is TRBJ2-5 and V is TRBV5-1; 10 positions agree with TRBD1. The CDR3 is 15 residues long. J gave up 3 bases and V 3 bases, and 5 bases lay outside the gene matches. Germline values: CDR1 SGHRS, CDR2 YFSETQ. This CDR3 is CASSSTGTGEETQYF. As DNA, the CDR3 is TGCGCCAGCAGCTCAACCGGGACAGGGGAAGAGACCCAGTACTTC.

The rearrangement joins TRBV10-3 to TRBJ1-1; 8 nucleotides align to TRBD1. The CDR3 runs 14 residues. The V and J ends lost 6 bases and 1 base, in that order; junction bases with no gene match: 4. Germline CDR1 and CDR2: ENHRY and SYGVKD. The CDR3 sequence: CAIRGDRRNTEAFF. DNA for the CDR3: TGTGCCATCAGGGGGGACAGGCGGAACACTGAAGCTTTCTTT.

The chain combines TRBV7-9 with TRBJ2-6, with a weak D call TRBD1 (6 bases). Germline V lookup: CDR1 SEHNR, CDR2 FQNEAQ (reference sequence). V dropped 5 bases and J dropped 4 bases, with 18 bases sitting between them. The CDR3 extends over 17 amino acids. CDR3 amino acids: CASSNRSGVTGANVLTF. For the CDR3, the DNA is TGTGCCAGCAGCAACCGGTCAGGGGTAACCGGGGCCAACGTCCTGACTTTC. The complete variable domain, with remaining parts taken from reference TRBV7-9 and TRBJ2-6, reads DTGVSQNPRHKITKRGQNVTFRCDPISEHNRLYWYRQTLGQGPEFLTYFQNEAQLEKSRLLSDRFSAERPKGSFSTLEIQRTEQGDSAMYLCASSNRSGVTGANVLTFGAGSRLTVL.

This chain joins TRBV20-1 and TRBJ1-2; D is undetermined. The germline CDR1 and CDR2 sequences are DFQATT and SNEGSKA (reference sequence). The CDR3 runs to 11 residues. V lost 3 bases and J lost 8, with 10 bases in between. This CDR3 is CSASHRDGYTF. The CDR3 DNA follows: TGCAGTGCTAGCCACAGAGACGGCTACACCTTC.

V gene TRBV5-5 combines with J gene TRBJ2-1; possible D gene TRBD1, 6 bases. This CDR3 contains 16 residues. V was shortened by 4 bases and J by 6 bases, with 20 bases between the two germline ends. CDR1 and CDR2 (germline): SGHKS, YYEKEE (reference sequence). The CDR3 reads CASSHRPGEGGNEQFF. The CDR3 DNA reads as TGTGCCAGCAGCCACCGACCTGGGGAAGGGGGCAATGAGCAGTTCTTC.